This TCR beta chain was profiled in a study of blood T cell repertoires in COVID-19. Study-wide context: T cells, B-cell-depleted T cells, or PBMCs supplied cDNA or gDNA.

Original data processing: Amplification of reference gene primers was used by the study to estimate nucleated cell counts. Profiled with immunoSEQ multiplex PCR; TCRdb holds only in-frame clones, not every one. That table furnishes V, J and clone size, whereas the DNA furnished D and trimming. The table records 45,000 to 65,000 clones, over 75% of them present only once. CDR1 and CDR2 (germline): LGHDT, YNNKEL (reference sequence). This CDR3 has 18 residues. J was trimmed by 3 bases and V by 0 bases; bases with no gene match: 6. Sequenced input: peripheral blood. This sequence joins TRBV3-1 (or the pseudogene TRBV3-2) and TRBJ2-4, with 12 bases fitting TRBD1. The source of this sequence is an older man in a cohort sampled during active COVID-19. The CDR3 sequence: CASSQERDRGRSKNIQYF. The CDR3 region has the DNA TGTGCCAGCAGCCAAGAACGGGACAGGGGGCGCAGCAAAAACATTCAGTACTTC.